The 29 T cell receptor beta chains below all came from one sample that was sequenced in a study of cytomegalovirus exposure and HLA in healthy donors (dated by TCRdb to about 2017). Libraries came from the immunoSEQ multiplex PCR assay. The multiplex PCR relied on a mix of 60 forward primers for TCR Vbeta segments and 13 reverse primers for TCR Jbeta segments. TCRdb limited this immuneACCESS table to in-frame rearrangements with V and J called. A share of clones is missing; checked studies link under half to unresolved V genes, and the rest is unexplained. A total of more than 85,000 clones appear in this sample, roughly 80% of them only once. Jointly, the top ten make up about 9.4% of the sample. The sample comprised PBMCs. All receptors derive from a man younger than 45 in good health and CMV-seropositive.

In DNA, the CDR3 is TGTGCCAGCAGTTACTGGGGCGGACACAATGAGCAGTTCTTC. It is translated as CASSYWGGHNEQFF. V gene TRBV6-5 combines with J gene TRBJ2-1, with a tentative D call TRBD1 (5 bases). V was shortened by 1 base and J by 5 bases, with 9 bases between the two germline ends. Germline CDR1 and CDR2: MNHEY and SVGAGI. The CDR3 contains 14 residues.

The chain links TRBV19 to TRBJ2-5, with D perhaps matching TRBD1 (6 bases). The J call may not be correct, given that the DNA end is closer to TRBJ2-7. Germline V gives CDR1 LNHDA, CDR2 SQIVND (reference sequence). The CDR3 length is 13 residues. The CDR3: CASSRSGAYEQYF. CDR3 DNA: TGTGCCAGTAGTCGGTCAGGGGCCTACGAGCAGTACTTC.

V and J are TRBV5-6 and TRBJ2-5; 11 bases match TRBD2. The junction had 6 bases not matched to a gene; V was cut back by 4 bases and J by 1 base. The CDR3 sequence is 16 residues long. The germline V gene encodes CDR1 SGHDT and CDR2 YYEEEE. CDR3 region: CASSLTTSGAQETQYF. CDR3 in DNA: TGTGCCAGCAGCCTAACGACTAGCGGGGCCCAAGAGACCCAGTACTTC.

V and J are TRBV20-1 and TRBJ1-2; a possible D gene is TRBD1 (6 bases). The CDR3 consists of 11 residues. From germline, CDR1 is DFQATT and CDR2 SNEGSKA (reference sequence). The V and J ends lost 4 bases and 6 bases respectively, with 9 bases between them. CDR3 DNA sequence: TGCAGTGCTACCAGGGACAATGGCTACACCTTC. Translated: CSATRDNGYTF.

The CDR3 loop reads CASSEYELAETQYF. The CDR3 nucleotides read TGTGCCAGCAGTGAATATGAACTAGCGGAGACCCAGTACTTC. V and J are TRBV25-1 and TRBJ2-5; 7 nucleotides agree with TRBD2. V shed 0 bases, J shed 5 bases, and the junction held 3 bases outside the gene matches. This CDR3 spans 14 amino acids. Germline CDR1 is MGHDK and CDR2 is SYGVNS.

This clone was seen just once. This chain joins TRBV2 and TRBJ2-7, with D uncertain. The V and J ends lost 8 bases and 5 bases respectively, with 16 bases between them. Germline V gives CDR1 SNHLY, CDR2 FYNNEI. The CDR3 has 13 amino acids. CDR3 in amino acids: CASSPRGGHEQYF. The CDR3 bases are TGTGCCAGCTCTCCTCGTGGCGGCCACGAGCAGTACTTC.

This rearrangement joins TRBV5-1 to TRBJ1-2; a weak D match, TRBD1 (5 bases). Between the trimmed V and J ends, which lost 1 base and 8 bases, there was a span of 21 bases. The germline V gene has CDR1 SGHRS and CDR2 YFSETQ. There are 16 residues in the CDR3. CDR3 sequence: CASSLSYFQGTEGYTF. CDR3 in DNA: TGCGCCAGCAGCTTGTCTTACTTCCAGGGCACGGAAGGCTACACCTTC.

This rearrangement joins TRBV6-1 to TRBJ1-2, with D perhaps matching TRBD1 (5 bases). This CDR3 is built from 12 residues. V dropped 4 bases and J dropped 7 bases, with 10 bases sitting between them. Germline V gives CDR1 MNHNS, CDR2 SASEGT. CDR3 sequence reads: CASSGQRSGYTF. The CDR3 DNA reads as TGTGCCAGCAGTGGACAGAGGTCTGGCTACACCTTC.

This clone was seen only a few times. The CDR3 nucleotides read TGTGCCAGCAGCCCCATGCCAGGAACCTCCTACGAGCAGTACTTC. Encoded protein: CASSPMPGTSYEQYF. This sequence joins TRBV7-2 and TRBJ2-7; D remains ambiguous. Trimming cost V 5 bases and J 0 bases, with 14 bases left between them. The CDR3 spans 15 residues. Germline loops: CDR1 SGHTA, CDR2 FQGNSA.

This rearrangement joins TRBV5-4 to TRBJ2-3; D may be TRBD1 (5 bases). The CDR3 is made up of 15 amino acids. The ends were cut back, 1 base at V and 3 bases at J, with 12 bases in the middle. The germline CDR1 and CDR2 sequences are SGHNT and YYREEE (reference sequence). The CDR3 nucleotides read TGTGCCAGCAGCTTGTGGAAGGGGTCAACAGATACGCAGTATTTT. Its protein is CASSLWKGSTDTQYF.

This chain links TRBV5-1 with TRBJ2-7; TRBD1 might be the D (6 bases). V shed 2 bases and J shed 0 bases, with 12 bases lying between them. There are 15 residues in the CDR3. Per germline, CDR1 SGHRS and CDR2 YFSETQ. CDR3 residues: CASSFWGQSSYEQYF. As DNA, the CDR3 is TGCGCCAGCAGCTTCTGGGGGCAAAGCTCCTACGAGCAGTACTTC.

This clone was observed a single time. The chain has TRBV9 and TRBJ1-1; possible D gene TRBD1, 6 bases. V was clipped by 0 bases and J by 5 bases, with 17 bases between them. This CDR3 is built from 16 residues. In germline, CDR1 is SGDLS, CDR2 YYNGEE. CDR3 nucleotides: TGTGCCAGCAGCGTAGGAGGCTTTCAGGGGACGACTGAAGCTTTCTTT. It encodes CASSVGGFQGTTEAFF. Drawing the rest from reference TRBV9 and TRBJ1-1, the complete variable domain is DSGVTQTPKHLITATGQRVTLRCSPRSGDLSVYWYQQSLDQGLQFLIQYYNGEERAKGNILERFSAQQFPDLHSELNLSSLELGDSALYFCASSVGGFQGTTEAFFGQGTRLTVV.

On this clone itself: A junction boundary mismatches the germline segment, possibly from a read error. The chain couples TRBV7-9 to TRBJ2-7, with D tentatively TRBD2 (5 bases). The CDR3 totals 16 residues. The V gene's germline CDR1 is SEHNR and CDR2 FQNEAQ (reference sequence). CDR3 nucleotides: TGTACCAGCAGCCTCTTGACTACCCAAAGCCCCTACGAGCAGTACTTC. It specifies CTSSLLTTQSPYEQYF. Full variable domain (outside the CDR3, taken from reference TRBV7-9 and TRBJ2-7): DTGVSQNPRHKITKRGQNVTFRCDPISEHNRLYWYRQTLGQGPEFLTYFQNEAQLEKSRLLSDRFSAERPKGSFSTLEIQRTEQGDSAMYLCTSSLLTTQSPYEQYFGPGTRLTVT.

This clone was recorded a few times. In nucleotides, the CDR3 is TGTGCCAGCAGCCCCATGGCTGGATGGACTAGCGGGGGGGCGGGCGAGCAGTACTTC. It specifies CASSPMAGWTSGGAGEQYF. The gene calls are TRBV27 and TRBJ2-7, with TRBD2 identical over 15 bases. The ends lost 6 bases at V and 6 bases at J; junction bases unmatched: 18. The CDR3 spans 19 residues. The germline V gene has CDR1 MNHEY and CDR2 SMNVEV (reference sequence).

V usage is TRBV6-5 and J usage is TRBJ1-5; 7 bases map to TRBD1. The CDR3 length is 15 residues. CDR1 MNHEY and CDR2 SVGAGI come from the germline V gene. The V and J ends lost 6 bases and 8 bases, in that order; junction bases with no gene match: 13. The CDR3 bases are TGTGCCAGCAGCCGCACCGGGACAGCGGACGAGCCCCAGCATTTT. Its translation: CASSRTGTADEPQHF.

The chain uses TRBV7-3 and TRBJ2-2, with 15 bases fitting TRBD2. V trimming: 3 bases; J trimming: 6 bases; junction bases outside the gene matches: 8. Germline V gene lookup returns CDR1 SGHTA and CDR2 FQGTGA. The length of the CDR3 is 18 residues. DNA of the CDR3: TGTGCCAGCAGCTTTGTCGGACTAGCGGGGGGGATTTCCGGGGAGCTGTTTTTT. This codes for CASSFVGLAGGISGELFF.

The J gene is TRBJ2-7, the V gene TRBV28; D unresolved. Trimming left V 5 bases short and J 2 bases short, with 28 bases between. The germline V gene encodes CDR1 MDHEN and CDR2 SYDVKM. This CDR3 spans 19 amino acids. The CDR3: CASSHALPSGQIKAYEQYF. The CDR3 DNA reads as TGTGCCAGCAGTCACGCCCTCCCTTCAGGCCAGATCAAGGCCTACGAGCAGTACTTC.

The chain employs TRBV7-9 and TRBJ2-7, with 7 bases that match TRBD1. V dropped 4 bases and J dropped 3; count of bases not matched to a gene: 12. Germline CDR1 reads SEHNR; CDR2 reads FQNEAQ (reference sequence). The CDR3 covers 16 residues. In DNA, the CDR3 is TGTGCCAGCAGCTCACGGGACAGTCTCACAAACTACGAGCAGTACTTC. Its protein is CASSSRDSLTNYEQYF.

The chain recombines TRBV5-4 with TRBJ2-2, with TRBD2 identical over 8 bases. The CDR3 totals 17 residues. Germline CDR1 is SGHNT and CDR2 is YYREEE (reference sequence). After removal of 0 bases from V and 5 bases from J, the junction contained 9 bases not matched to a gene. The CDR3 DNA reads TGTGCCAGCAGCTTGGGGCTTCAAGCGGGGGCTACCGGGGAGCTGTTTTTT. Translating it yields CASSLGLQAGATGELFF.

This clone was counted only a few times. This sequence joins TRBV4-2 and TRBJ2-7; TRBD2 matches 14 bases. The CDR3 sequence is 16 residues long. V was pared by 4 bases and J by 2 bases, with 4 bases of the junction left unmatched. The germline CDR1 and CDR2 sequences are LGHNA and YNFKEQ. Written as DNA, the CDR3 is TGTGCCAGCAGCCTGGGACTAGCGGGGGAAGCCTACGAGCAGTACTTC. It is translated as CASSLGLAGEAYEQYF.

Regarding this clone: At one end, the junction sequence differs from germline, possibly due to a read error. The CDR3 sequence: CSSSLVTGTGGYEQYF. The DNA of the CDR3 is TGTTCCAGCAGCTTAGTAACCGGGACAGGGGGTTACGAGCAGTACTTC. The chain joins TRBV7-9 to TRBJ2-7; 11 bases line up with TRBD1. Germline V gene data show CDR1 as SEHNR and CDR2 as FQNEAQ (reference sequence). There are 16 residues in the CDR3.

The chain joins TRBV2 to TRBJ2-3; 9 positions agree with TRBD1. The CDR3 spans 16 residues. Germline V gives CDR1 SNHLY, CDR2 FYNNEI. The V gene end was trimmed by 6 bases and the J gene end by 3 bases; junction bases not matched to a gene: 10. This CDR3 reads CASSHGQGRGTDTQYF. CDR3 coding DNA: TGTGCCAGCAGCCATGGACAGGGGCGGGGGACAGATACGCAGTATTTT.

This clone appeared a single time. The rearrangement joins TRBV6-5 to TRBJ1-2; D remains ambiguous. V was clipped by 4 bases and J by 3 bases, with 18 bases between them. The CDR3 loop spans 16 amino acids. CDR1 and CDR2 (germline): MNHEY, SVGAGI. In nucleotides, the CDR3 is TGTGCCAGCAGTTCCGCAGTTAGGGAGGTAGACTATGGCTACACCTTC. Translated, it gives CASSSAVREVDYGYTF.

J is TRBJ1-1 and V is TRBV30; D uncertain. V lost 4 bases and J lost 1, with 7 bases in between. This CDR3 has 12 residues. Germline-derived CDR1 and CDR2 are GTSNPN and SVGIG (reference sequence). CDR3 sequence reads: CAWNLANTEAFF. CDR3 DNA: TGTGCCTGGAACCTAGCGAACACTGAAGCTTTCTTT.

The genes are TRBV10-3 and TRBJ2-7; perhaps TRBD2 as D (5 bases). Germline CDR1 ENHRY, CDR2 SYGVKD. The CDR3 is 13 residues long. V was cut by 8 bases and J by 7 bases, with 18 bases left in between. CDR3 coding DNA: TGTGCCATCTTGCAAGATATCCGAGGGGAGCAGTACTTC. Translating gives CAILQDIRGEQYF.

The chain is built from TRBV14 and TRBJ2-7; 10 bases are a match to TRBD2. Germline V gene sequence: CDR1 SGHDN, CDR2 FVKESK. This CDR3 region has 16 residues. V shed 5 bases, J shed 4 bases, and the junction held 11 bases outside the gene matches. CDR3 loop: CASSSLAGDSQYEQYF. CDR3 in DNA: TGTGCCAGCAGCTCCCTAGCGGGGGACTCTCAATACGAGCAGTACTTC.

The chain is built from TRBV5-4 and TRBJ1-1, with D maybe TRBD1 (5 bases). V was clipped by 0 bases and J by 4 bases, with 13 bases between them. Germline assignment: CDR1 SGHNT and CDR2 YYREEE (reference sequence). This CDR3 has 15 amino acids. This CDR3 reads CASSLAPSGGTEAFF. CDR3 nucleotides: TGTGCCAGCAGCTTGGCGCCCTCGGGGGGCACTGAAGCTTTCTTT.

This clone was observed a few times. V and J are TRBV28 and TRBJ1-1; D remains ambiguous. Trimming left V 0 bases short and J 11 bases short, with 7 bases between. The CDR3 has 11 residues. Germline values: CDR1 MDHEN, CDR2 SYDVKM. The CDR3 bases are TGTGCCAGCAGTTTATGGGGCCAGGCTTTCTTT. Its translation: CASSLWGQAFF.

The chain links TRBV29-1 to TRBJ2-7; D is possibly TRBD1 (6 bases). V lost 2 bases and J lost 2, with 10 bases in between. The CDR3 loop spans 13 amino acids. Germline assignment: CDR1 SQVTM and CDR2 ANQGSEA. As DNA, the CDR3 is TGCAGCGTTGAACCTACAGGGACCTACGAGCAGTACTTC. It yields the protein CSVEPTGTYEQYF.